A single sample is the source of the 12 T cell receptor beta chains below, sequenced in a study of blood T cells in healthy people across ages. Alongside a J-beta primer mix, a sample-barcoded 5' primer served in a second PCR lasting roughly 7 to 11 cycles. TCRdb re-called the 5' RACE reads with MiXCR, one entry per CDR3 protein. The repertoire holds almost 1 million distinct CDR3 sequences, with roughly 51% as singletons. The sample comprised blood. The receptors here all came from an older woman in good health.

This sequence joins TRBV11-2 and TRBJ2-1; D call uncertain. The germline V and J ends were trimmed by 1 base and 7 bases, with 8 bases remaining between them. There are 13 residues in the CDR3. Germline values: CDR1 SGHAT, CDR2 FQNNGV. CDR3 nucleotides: TGTGCCAGCAGCTTAGCTAGTTTAAATGAGCAGTTCTTC. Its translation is CASSLASLNEQFF.

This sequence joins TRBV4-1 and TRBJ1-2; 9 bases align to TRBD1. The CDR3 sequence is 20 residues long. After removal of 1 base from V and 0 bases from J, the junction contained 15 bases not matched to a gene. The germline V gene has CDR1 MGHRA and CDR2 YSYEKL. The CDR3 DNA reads TGCGCCAGCAGCCAAGTTCCTTACCGGGACAGGGTCTTGGCTAACTATGGCTACACCTTC. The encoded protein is CASSQVPYRDRVLANYGYTF.

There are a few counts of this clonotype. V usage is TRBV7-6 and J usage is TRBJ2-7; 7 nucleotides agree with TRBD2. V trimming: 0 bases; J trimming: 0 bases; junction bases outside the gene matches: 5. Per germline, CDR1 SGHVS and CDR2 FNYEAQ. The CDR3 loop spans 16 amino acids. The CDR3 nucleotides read TGTGCCAGCAGCTTAGCGAGGGAGGGGACCTCCTACGAGCAGTACTTC. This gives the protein CASSLAREGTSYEQYF. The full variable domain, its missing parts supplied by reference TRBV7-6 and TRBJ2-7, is GAGVSQSPRYKVTKRGQDVALRCDPISGHVSLYWYRQALGQGPEFLTYFNYEAQQDKSGLPNDRFSAERPEGSISTLTIQRTEQRDSAMYRCASSLAREGTSYEQYFGPGTRLTVT.

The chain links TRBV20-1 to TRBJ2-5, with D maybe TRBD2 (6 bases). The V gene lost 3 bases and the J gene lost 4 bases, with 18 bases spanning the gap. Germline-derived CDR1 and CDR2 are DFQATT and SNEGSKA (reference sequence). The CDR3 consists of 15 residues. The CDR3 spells CSASSSGEGGETQYF. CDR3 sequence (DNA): TGCAGTGCTAGTTCCTCGGGAGAGGGTGGAGAGACCCAGTACTTC.

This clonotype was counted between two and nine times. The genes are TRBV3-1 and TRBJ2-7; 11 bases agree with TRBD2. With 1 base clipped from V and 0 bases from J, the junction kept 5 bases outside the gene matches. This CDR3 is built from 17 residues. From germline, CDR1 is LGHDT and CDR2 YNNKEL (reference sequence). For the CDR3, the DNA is TGTGCCAGCAGCCAAGGACTAGCGGGATTCAGCTCCTACGAGCAGTACTTC. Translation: CASSQGLAGFSSYEQYF.

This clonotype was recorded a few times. The CDR3 nucleotides read TGCAGCGTTGGGCAGGGAGTCGACCAGCCCCAGCATTTT. Its translation: CSVGQGVDQPQHF. The chain is built from TRBV29-1 and TRBJ1-5, with D possibly matching TRBD1 (5 bases). The germline V gene encodes CDR1 SQVTM and CDR2 ANQGSEA. CDR3 length equals 13 residues. Trimming removed 4 bases at V and 7 bases at J, with 14 bases between.

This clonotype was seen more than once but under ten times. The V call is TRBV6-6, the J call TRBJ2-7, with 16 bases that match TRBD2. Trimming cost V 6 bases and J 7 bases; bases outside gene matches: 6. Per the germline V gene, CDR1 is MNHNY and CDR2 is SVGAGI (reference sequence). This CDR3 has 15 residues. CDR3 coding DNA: TGTGCCAGCAGCGGGACTAGCGGGAGGGCCCAGGAGCAGTACTTC. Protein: CASSGTSGRAQEQYF.

For the CDR3, the DNA is TGTGCCAGCAGCGACAGCACAGGGGACGTCGAGCAGTACTTC. Encoded protein: CASSDSTGDVEQYF. The gene calls are TRBV7-7 and TRBJ2-7, with TRBD1 matching over 7 bases. Germline loops: CDR1 SSHAT, CDR2 FNYEAQ (reference sequence). With V trimmed by 5 bases and J by 6 bases, 10 bases remained unmatched. The CDR3 has 14 residues.

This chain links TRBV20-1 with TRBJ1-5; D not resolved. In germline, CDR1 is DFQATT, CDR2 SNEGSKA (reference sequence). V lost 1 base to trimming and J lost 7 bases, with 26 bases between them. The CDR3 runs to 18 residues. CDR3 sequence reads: CSARGERSANMEVQPQHF. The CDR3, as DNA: TGCAGTGCTAGAGGGGAGAGGTCGGCGAACATGGAGGTCCAGCCCCAGCATTTT.

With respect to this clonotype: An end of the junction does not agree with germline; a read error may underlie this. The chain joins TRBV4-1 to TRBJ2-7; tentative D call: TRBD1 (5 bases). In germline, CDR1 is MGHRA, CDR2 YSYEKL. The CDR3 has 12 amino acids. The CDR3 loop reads CANSHAGSEQYF. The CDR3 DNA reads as TGCGCCAACAGCCATGCAGGGTCCGAGCAGTACTTC.

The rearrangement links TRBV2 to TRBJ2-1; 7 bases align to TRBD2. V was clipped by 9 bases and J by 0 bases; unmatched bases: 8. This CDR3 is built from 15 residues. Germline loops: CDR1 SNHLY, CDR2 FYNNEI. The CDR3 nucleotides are TGTGCCAGTTCTAGCGGCCTACCCTCCTACAATGAGCAGTTCTTC. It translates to CASSSGLPSYNEQFF.

This CDR3 is CATSVKDTSTDTQYF. For the CDR3, the DNA is TGTGCCACCTCAGTCAAGGACACCAGCACAGATACGCAGTATTTT. This rearrangement joins TRBV24-1 to TRBJ2-3; tentatively, D is TRBD1 (5 bases). Germline CDR1 reads KGHDR; CDR2 reads SFDVKD. With 9 bases removed from V and 0 bases from J, the gap between germline ends came to 15 bases. The CDR3 totals 15 residues.